The source of this T cell receptor beta chain is a study of early T cells in non-severe SARS-CoV-2 infection. There are many counts of this clonotype. TCRdb reanalysed the 5' RACE reads using MiXCR and keeps one entry per CDR3 protein. The sample yields more than 70,000 distinct CDR3 sequences, roughly 12% seen once. V was clipped by 2 bases and J by 6 bases, with 17 bases between them. The CDR3 is 16 residues long. Germline V CDR1 and CDR2: KGHSH, LQKENI. J is TRBJ2-1 and V is TRBV18; maybe TRBD1 (5 bases). This sample comprised whole blood, obtained at baseline. This clonotype originated in an adult who was a healthcare worker with PCR-confirmed SARS-CoV-2 infection or an uninfected control (not recorded which). The CDR3 here is CASSPSETQGTNEQFF. CDR3 DNA sequence: TGTGCCAGCTCACCATCCGAAACCCAGGGTACCAATGAGCAGTTCTTC. The variable domain in full, with the rest retrieved from reference TRBV18 and TRBJ2-1, is NAGVMQNPRHLVRRRGQEARLRCSPMKGHSHVYWYRQLPEEGLKFMVYLQKENIIDESGMPKERFSAEFPKEGPSILRIQQVVRGDSAAYFCASSPSETQGTNEQFFGPGTRLTVL.